Reported below is one TCR beta chain. The CDR3 runs to 16 residues. The V gene's germline CDR1 is SNHLY and CDR2 FYNNEI. Deletions cut 8 bases from V and 0 bases from J, with 20 bases between. This record belongs to a study of cytomegalovirus exposure and HLA in healthy donors. Amplification used 60 Vbeta primers and 13 Jbeta primers. The protocol was immunoSEQ multiplex PCR, while the TCRdb copy is restricted to in-frame clones and leaves out a portion. The data show about 80,000 clones, 65% to 80% seen once. The sequenced sample was PBMCs. This sequence originates from a human donor in good health. The gene calls are TRBV2 and TRBJ2-7, with D possibly being TRBD2 (6 bases). The DNA of the CDR3 is TGTGCCAGCTTTTCAAAGGAGGGTTTGAGCTCCTACGAGCAGTACTTC. Protein: CASFSKEGLSSYEQYF. The full variable domain, its missing parts supplied by reference TRBV2 and TRBJ2-7, is EPEVTQTPSHQVTQMGQEVILRCVPISNHLYFYWYRQILGQKVEFLVSFYNNEISEKSEIFDDQFSVERPDGSNFTLKIRSTKLEDSAMYFCASFSKEGLSSYEQYFGPGTRLTVT.